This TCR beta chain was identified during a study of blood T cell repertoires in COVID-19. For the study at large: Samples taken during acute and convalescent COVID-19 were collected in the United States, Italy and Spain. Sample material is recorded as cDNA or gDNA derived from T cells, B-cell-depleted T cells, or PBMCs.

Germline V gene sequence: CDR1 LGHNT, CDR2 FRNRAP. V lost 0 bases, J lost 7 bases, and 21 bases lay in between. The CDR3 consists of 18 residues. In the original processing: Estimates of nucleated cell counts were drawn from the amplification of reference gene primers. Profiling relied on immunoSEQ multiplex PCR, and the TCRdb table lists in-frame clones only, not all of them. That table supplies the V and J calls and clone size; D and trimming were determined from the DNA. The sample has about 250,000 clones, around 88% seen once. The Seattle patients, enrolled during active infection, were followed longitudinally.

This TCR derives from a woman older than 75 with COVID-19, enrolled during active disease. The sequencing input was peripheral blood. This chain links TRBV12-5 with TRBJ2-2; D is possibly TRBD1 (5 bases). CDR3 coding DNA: TGTGCTAGTGGTTTGGTAGATGCCGGAAACAGGCTGATCGGGGAGCTGTTTTTT. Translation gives CASGLVDAGNRLIGELFF.